A selection of T cell receptor beta chains follows, all from one sample in a study of cytomegalovirus exposure and HLA in healthy donors. TCRdb keeps only in-frame clones here, not all; method: immunoSEQ multiplex PCR. The sample contains around 150,000 clones, roughly four fifths of which appear only once. Sample: PBMCs. These receptors originate from a man in his forties or fifties in good health and CMV-seronegative. CDR3s include the opening cysteine and the closing phenylalanine or tryptophan. The D gene is left open where the match is weak. Not all rows give a size; the values are once, few, many and, for expanded clones, a class.

>TRBV7-8|-|once|TRBJ1-4
CASSTRGGAGEKLFF
TGTGCCAGCAGCACCCGGGGGGGGGCCGGGGAAAAACTGTTTTTT
>TRBV7-9|-|-|TRBJ2-7
CASSLTSTRRELRKQYF
TGTGCCAGCAGCTTAACCTCCACTCGACGGGAGCTACGAAAGCAGTACTTC
>TRBV6-1|-|-|TRBJ1-5
CASSESSGFSNQPQHF
TGTGCCAGCAGTGAAAGTTCAGGGTTTAGCAATCAGCCCCAGCATTTT
>TRBV30|-|few|TRBJ2-7
CAWSVTGPNYEQYF
TGTGCCTGGAGTGTAACTGGGCCAAACTACGAGCAGTACTTC
>TRBV7-9|TRBD1|-|TRBJ1-1
CSSSARGTEAFF
TGTTCCAGCAGCGCCAGGGGGACTGAAGCTTTCTTT
>TRBV5-1|TRBD1|-|TRBJ2-7
CASSQDRGSYEQYF
TGCGCCAGCAGTCAGGACAGGGGCTCCTACGAGCAGTACTTC
>TRBV6-5|-|-|TRBJ1-2
CASSYRDYGYTF
TGTGCCAGCAGTTACCGAGACTATGGCTACACCTTC
>TRBV29-1|TRBD1|-|TRBJ2-5
CSVSPQGETQYF
TGCAGCGTCAGCCCACAGGGGGAGACCCAGTACTTC
>TRBV6-1|-|-|TRBJ1-1
CASSPGFSNTEAFF
TGTGCCAGCAGTCCAGGATTCTCGAACACTGAAGCTTTCTTT
>TRBV6-5|TRBD1|-|TRBJ1-4
CASSRQGGKEKLFF
TGTGCCAGCAGTCGACAGGGAGGAAAGGAAAAACTGTTTTTT
>TRBV19|-|-|TRBJ2-1
CASMKQGGVRNEQFF
TGTGCCAGTATGAAGCAGGGTGGCGTTAGGAATGAGCAGTTCTTC
>TRBV7-2|TRBD1|-|TRBJ2-1
CASSLEGAGAEQFF
TGTGCCAGCAGCTTAGAGGGGGCAGGGGCTGAGCAGTTCTTC
>TRBV30|TRBD2|few|TRBJ2-5
CAWNRIGGGETQYF
TGTGCCTGGAATAGAATAGGCGGGGGAGAGACCCAGTACTTC
>TRBV27|-|-|TRBJ2-2
CASSTTLQANTGELFF
TGTGCCAGCAGCACCACACTCCAGGCGAACACCGGGGAGCTGTTTTTT
>TRBV27|TRBD1|-|TRBJ1-5
CASSLDRDNQPQHF
TGTGCCAGCAGTCTCGACAGGGACAATCAGCCCCAGCATTTT